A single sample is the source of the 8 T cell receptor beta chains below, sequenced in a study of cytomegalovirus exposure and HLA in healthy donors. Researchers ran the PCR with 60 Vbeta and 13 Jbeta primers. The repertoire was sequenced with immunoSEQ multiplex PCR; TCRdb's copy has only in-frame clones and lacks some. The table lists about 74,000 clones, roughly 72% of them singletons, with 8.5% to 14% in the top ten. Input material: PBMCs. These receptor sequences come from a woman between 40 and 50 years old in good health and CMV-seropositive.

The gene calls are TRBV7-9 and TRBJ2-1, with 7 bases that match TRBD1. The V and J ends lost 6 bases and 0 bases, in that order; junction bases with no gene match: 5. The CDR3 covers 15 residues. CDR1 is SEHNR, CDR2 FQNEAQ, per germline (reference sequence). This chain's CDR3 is CASRPTGSSYNEQFF. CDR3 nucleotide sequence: TGTGCCAGCAGGCCGACAGGGAGCTCCTACAATGAGCAGTTCTTC.

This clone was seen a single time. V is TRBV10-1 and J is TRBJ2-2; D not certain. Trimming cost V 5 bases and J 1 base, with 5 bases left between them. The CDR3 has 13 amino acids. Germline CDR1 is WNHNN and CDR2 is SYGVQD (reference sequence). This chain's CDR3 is CASSSVNTGELFF. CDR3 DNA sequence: TGCGCCAGCAGTTCAGTGAACACCGGGGAGCTGTTTTTT.

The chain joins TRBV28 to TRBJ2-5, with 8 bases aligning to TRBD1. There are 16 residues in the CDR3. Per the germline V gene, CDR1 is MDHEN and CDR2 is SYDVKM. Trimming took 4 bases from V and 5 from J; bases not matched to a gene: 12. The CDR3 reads CASSSNRGAVRETQYF. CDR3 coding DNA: TGTGCCAGCAGTTCAAACAGGGGGGCTGTAAGGGAGACCCAGTACTTC.

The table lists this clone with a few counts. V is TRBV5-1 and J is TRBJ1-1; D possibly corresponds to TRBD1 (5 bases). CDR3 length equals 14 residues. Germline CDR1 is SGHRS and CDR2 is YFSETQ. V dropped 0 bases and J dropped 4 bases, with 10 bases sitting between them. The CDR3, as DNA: TGCGCCAGCAGCTTGGGACAGCCGAGCACTGAAGCTTTCTTT. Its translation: CASSLGQPSTEAFF.

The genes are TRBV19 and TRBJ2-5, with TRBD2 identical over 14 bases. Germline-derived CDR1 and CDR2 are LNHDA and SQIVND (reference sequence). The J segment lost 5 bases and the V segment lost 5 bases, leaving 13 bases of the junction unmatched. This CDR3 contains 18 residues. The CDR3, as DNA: TGTGCCAGTAGTCTCTACGGGACTAGCGGGAGTATCAGGGAGACCCAGTACTTC. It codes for CASSLYGTSGSIRETQYF.

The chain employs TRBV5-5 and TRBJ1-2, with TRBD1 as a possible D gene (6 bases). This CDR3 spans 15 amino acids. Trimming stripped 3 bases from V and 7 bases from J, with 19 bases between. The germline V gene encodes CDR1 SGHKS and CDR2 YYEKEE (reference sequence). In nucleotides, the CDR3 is TGTGCCAGCAGCTACGGCGGGGGCTATGAGGCTGGCTACACCTTC. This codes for CASSYGGGYEAGYTF.

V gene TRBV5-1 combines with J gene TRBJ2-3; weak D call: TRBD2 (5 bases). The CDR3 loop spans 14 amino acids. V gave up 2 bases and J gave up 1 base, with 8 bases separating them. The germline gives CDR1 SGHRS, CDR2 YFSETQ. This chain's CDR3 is CASSFGSGTDTQYF. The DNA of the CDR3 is TGCGCCAGCAGCTTTGGTAGCGGCACAGATACGCAGTATTTT.

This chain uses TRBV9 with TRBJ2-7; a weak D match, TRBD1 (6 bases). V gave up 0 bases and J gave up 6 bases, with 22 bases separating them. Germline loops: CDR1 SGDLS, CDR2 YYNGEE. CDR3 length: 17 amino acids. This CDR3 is CASSVGGGSGIGFEQYF. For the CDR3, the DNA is TGTGCCAGCAGCGTAGGAGGGGGAAGCGGAATCGGTTTCGAGCAGTACTTC.